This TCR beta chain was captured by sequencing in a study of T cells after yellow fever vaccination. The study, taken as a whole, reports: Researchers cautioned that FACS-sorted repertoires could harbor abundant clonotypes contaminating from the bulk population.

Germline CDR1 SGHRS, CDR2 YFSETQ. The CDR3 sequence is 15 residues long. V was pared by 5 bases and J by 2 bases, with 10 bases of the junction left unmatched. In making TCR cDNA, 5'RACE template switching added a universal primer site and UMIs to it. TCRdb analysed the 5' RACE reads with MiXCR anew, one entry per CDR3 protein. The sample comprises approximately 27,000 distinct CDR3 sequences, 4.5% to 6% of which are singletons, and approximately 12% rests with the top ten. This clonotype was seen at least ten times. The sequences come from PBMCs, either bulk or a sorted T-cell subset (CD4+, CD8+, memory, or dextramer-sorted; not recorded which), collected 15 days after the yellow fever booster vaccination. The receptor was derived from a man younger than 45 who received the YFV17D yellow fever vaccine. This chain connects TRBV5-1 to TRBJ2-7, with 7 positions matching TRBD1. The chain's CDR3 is CASRSGQSQAYEQYF. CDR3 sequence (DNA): TGCGCCAGCAGGTCGGGACAGAGTCAAGCCTACGAGCAGTACTTC.